These T cell receptor beta chains were read from a single sample in a study of T cell repertoires in cytomegalovirus infection. MiXCR, applied by TCRdb to the reads, yields one record per CDR3 protein. The sample lists about 130,000 distinct CDR3 sequences; more than 30% were seen once. These receptors have no known antigen. The sample consisted of CD8+ T cells from cultured PBMCs, taken from culture after CMV antigen stimulation. The source is a human donor in good health (CMV status not recorded). Some clones in this sample may be carry-over from other donors' samples. The CDR3 runs from the conserved cysteine through the conserved F or W. The D gene is left open where the match is weak. Clone sizes are given selectively: once, few, many, or a class where the clone is expanded.

clone size	J gene	D gene	V gene	CDR3 DNA	CDR3 protein
NA	TRBJ1-6	NA	TRBV27	TGTGCCAGCAGTTGGCAGGGACTTAATTCACCCCTCCACTTT	CASSWQGLNSPLHF
NA	TRBJ1-5	NA	TRBV4-1	TGCGCCAGCAGCCAATATGTAGGGGGCAATCAGCCCCAGCATTTT	CASSQYVGGNQPQHF
NA	TRBJ1-2	TRBD1	TRBV4-1	TGTGCCAGCATCCCAGGGACAGGGGCTTTCTATGGCTACACCTTC	CASIPGTGAFYGYTF
few	TRBJ2-7	NA	TRBV7-2	TGTGCCAGCAGCTTTAGGAAACAAGGCTACGAGCAGTACTTC	CASSFRKQGYEQYF
NA	TRBJ1-2	TRBD1	TRBV27	TGTGCCAGCAGTGGGGACAGGGTGCATGGCTACACCTTC	CASSGDRVHGYTF
many	TRBJ1-4	NA	TRBV7-2	TGTGCCAGCAGCTTAGGTTCGGGGTTTAATGAAAAACTGTTTTTT	CASSLGSGFNEKLFF
NA	TRBJ2-1	NA	TRBV12-3/TRBV12-4	TGTGCCAGCACCCTCGGAGGCTATGAGCAGTTCTTC	CASTLGGYEQFF
many	TRBJ2-2	NA	TRBV11-2	TGTGCCAGCAGCCCCAGGGGGGGGAACACCGGGGAGCTGTTTTTT	CASSPRGGNTGELFF
many	TRBJ1-4	TRBD1	TRBV7-6	TGTGCCAGCAGCGAGGGGACAGAAAATGAAAAACTGTTTTTT	CASSEGTENEKLFF
NA	TRBJ1-1	NA	TRBV4-2	TGTGCCAGCAGCCATTCACAGACAGATAGCATGAACACTGAAGCTTTCTTT	CASSHSQTDSMNTEAFF
NA	TRBJ2-7	NA	TRBV19	TGTGCCAGTAGTATGGCTGGGACTTACGAGCAGTACTTC	CASSMAGTYEQYF
few	TRBJ2-2	NA	TRBV19	TGTGCCAGTAGCGAAGGGGTTAGCTTCACCGGGGAGCTGTTTTTT	CASSEGVSFTGELFF
many	TRBJ1-1	NA	TRBV7-2	TGTGCCAGCAGCTTAGACCGGGACATCTATCTGAACACTGAAGCTTTCTTT	CASSLDRDIYLNTEAFF
few	TRBJ2-7	NA	TRBV7-8	TGTGCCAGCAGCTTAGAAAACTCTGCCGCCTTTTACGAGCAGTACTTC	CASSLENSAAFYEQYF
NA	TRBJ1-6	TRBD1	TRBV7-2	TGTGCCAGCAGCTCGGACAGGGTGGCTTCACCCCTCCACTTT	CASSSDRVASPLHF
many	TRBJ1-1	NA	TRBV7-2	TGTGCCAGCAGTCCACAACAGGAGAACACTGAAGCTTTCTTT	CASSPQQENTEAFF
many	TRBJ2-7	TRBD2	TRBV10-3	TGTGCCGTATCAAACCTAGCGGGGATCTCCTACGAGCAGTACTTC	CAVSNLAGISYEQYF
NA	TRBJ2-7	NA	TRBV3-1	TGTGCCAGCAGCCCCAAGTATACGAGGGACCGGGCGCCATACGAGCAGTACTTC	CASSPKYTRDRAPYEQYF
NA	TRBJ2-5	NA	TRBV12-5	TGTGCTAGTGGTTTGGGAGGGGATAGGGAGACCCAGTACTTC	CASGLGGDRETQYF
NA	TRBJ2-7	NA	TRBV11-2	TGTGCCAGCAGCGTCATAAACAGCCGAGGATCCTACGAGCAGTACTTC	CASSVINSRGSYEQYF
NA	TRBJ2-2	NA	TRBV9	TGTGCCAGCAGCGTGGATCTAGCAACCGGGGAGCTGTTTTTT	CASSVDLATGELFF
NA	TRBJ1-2	NA	TRBV6-1	TGTGCCAGCAGGGGGACCTCTAACTATGGCTACACCTTC	CASRGTSNYGYTF
NA	TRBJ2-7	TRBD1	TRBV5-4	TGTGCCAGCAGCGACTGGGACAGTCCGACCTACGAGCAGTACTTC	CASSDWDSPTYEQYF
NA	TRBJ1-3	TRBD1	TRBV12-3/TRBV12-4	TGTGCCAGCAGTTTTCGTCAGGGGGTTGGAAACACCATATATTTT	CASSFRQGVGNTIYF
NA	TRBJ2-2	TRBD2	TRBV6-5	TGTGCCAGCAGTTACTCACTAGCGCTGAACACCGGGGAGCTGTTTTTT	CASSYSLALNTGELFF
NA	TRBJ2-7	NA	TRBV28	TGTGCCAGCAGTTTAGTGATCAGGGTAGAAAACGAGCAGTACTTC	CASSLVIRVENEQYF
NA	TRBJ1-5	NA	TRBV12-3/TRBV12-4	TGTGCCAGCAGTTTGCGGGCCCGGGACCTCCGTCAGCCCCAGCATTTT	CASSLRARDLRQPQHF